Below are 5 T cell receptor beta chains sequenced from a single sample in a study of identical twins. Each CDR3 protein gets one entry after TCRdb re-called the 5' RACE reads with MiXCR. The sample has about 700,000 distinct CDR3 sequences, around 8.3% seen once; the top ten hold around 0.95%. These data were likewise used in another study, on yellow fever vaccine responses in identical twins.

The specimen was PBMCs. Receptors were obtained from a woman under 30 in good health.

This clonotype was recorded at least ten times. This chain links TRBV29-1 with TRBJ2-1, with a weak D call TRBD1 (6 bases). Germline V gene sequence: CDR1 SQVTM, CDR2 ANQGSEA. Trimming stripped 3 bases from V and 9 bases from J, with 12 bases between. This CDR3 comprises 12 residues. The CDR3 reads CSVESQGSEQFF. The CDR3 DNA is TGCAGCGTTGAGTCCCAGGGGAGTGAGCAGTTCTTC.

This clonotype was seen at least ten times. The rearrangement uses TRBV9 and TRBJ2-5, with D possibly matching TRBD2 (6 bases). V was trimmed by 3 bases and J by 4 bases, leaving 19 bases between them. Germline CDR1 reads SGDLS; CDR2 reads YYNGEE. This CDR3 is 16 amino acids long. The CDR3 nucleotides are TGTGCCAGCAGCGCAAACCGGGTTCCCGGGGGAGAGACCCAGTACTTC. It specifies CASSANRVPGGETQYF.

J is TRBJ2-1 and V is TRBV27, with D perhaps matching TRBD1 (5 bases). Per germline, CDR1 MNHEY and CDR2 SMNVEV (reference sequence). The CDR3 totals 16 residues. The V end lost 5 bases, the J end lost 2 bases, and 16 bases lay between the germline ends. CDR3 nucleotides: TGTGCCAGCAGTCCCCGGCAGGGTTTGCCCTACAATGAGCAGTTCTTC. Its protein is CASSPRQGLPYNEQFF.

This clonotype was detected ten times or more. The chain couples TRBV29-1 to TRBJ2-2; 8 nucleotides agree with TRBD2. CDR1 is SQVTM, CDR2 ANQGSEA, per germline. The CDR3 has 14 amino acids. Losses at the gene ends were 5 bases for V and 3 bases for J; bases not matched to a gene: 5. CDR3 loop: CSVLLAGYTGELFF. Written as DNA, the CDR3 is TGCAGCGTTCTGTTAGCGGGGTACACCGGGGAGCTGTTTTTT.

This clonotype was counted a few times. In DNA, the CDR3 is TGTGCCAGCAACCTGGGACAGGGCAATGAGCAGTTCTTC. Translated, it gives CASNLGQGNEQFF. The V gene is TRBV12-3 or TRBV12-4, the J gene TRBJ2-1; 9 bases are a match to TRBD1. The CDR3 has 13 residues. After removal of 7 bases from V and 6 bases from J, the junction contained 4 bases not matched to a gene.